Reported below is one T cell receptor beta chain. Its antigen is still unknown. Terminally differentiated effector memory CD45RA+ cells were excluded from the naive CD8 cells, which were CD45RO-negative and positively selected for CCR7. There were no recent acute infections or vaccinations among the donors, who were healthy HIV-negative adults. Only Caucasian adults living in Nashville, Tennessee served as donors. The entry originates in a study of shared clonotypes between healthy human individuals. Regarding the study as a whole: Generally, naive subsets (rather than memory subsets) showed larger estimated richness.

Splitting of each subset's genomic DNA was done evenly across several immunoSEQ plates. The table came from immunoSEQ multiplex PCR; TCRdb's copy has only in-frame clones and leaves some out. The sample lists approximately 2,000,000 clones; approximately 92% were seen once. The clonotype originates from a man aged 18 to 29 in good health. Some clones in this sample may be carry-over from other donors' samples. Sequencing input: naive CD8+ T cells from PBMCs.

CDR3 region: CASSSWDSTGGSGNEQFF. In DNA, the CDR3 is TGCGCCAGCAGTTCTTGGGACAGTACGGGAGGTTCGGGCAATGAGCAGTTCTTC. The V gene is TRBV5-1, the J gene TRBJ2-1; D may be TRBD1 or TRBD2 (7 bases each). The CDR3 contains 18 residues. CDR1 is SGHRS and CDR2 is YFSETQ in the germline V gene. The V end was cut by 5 bases, the J end by 6 bases, with 27 bases between.